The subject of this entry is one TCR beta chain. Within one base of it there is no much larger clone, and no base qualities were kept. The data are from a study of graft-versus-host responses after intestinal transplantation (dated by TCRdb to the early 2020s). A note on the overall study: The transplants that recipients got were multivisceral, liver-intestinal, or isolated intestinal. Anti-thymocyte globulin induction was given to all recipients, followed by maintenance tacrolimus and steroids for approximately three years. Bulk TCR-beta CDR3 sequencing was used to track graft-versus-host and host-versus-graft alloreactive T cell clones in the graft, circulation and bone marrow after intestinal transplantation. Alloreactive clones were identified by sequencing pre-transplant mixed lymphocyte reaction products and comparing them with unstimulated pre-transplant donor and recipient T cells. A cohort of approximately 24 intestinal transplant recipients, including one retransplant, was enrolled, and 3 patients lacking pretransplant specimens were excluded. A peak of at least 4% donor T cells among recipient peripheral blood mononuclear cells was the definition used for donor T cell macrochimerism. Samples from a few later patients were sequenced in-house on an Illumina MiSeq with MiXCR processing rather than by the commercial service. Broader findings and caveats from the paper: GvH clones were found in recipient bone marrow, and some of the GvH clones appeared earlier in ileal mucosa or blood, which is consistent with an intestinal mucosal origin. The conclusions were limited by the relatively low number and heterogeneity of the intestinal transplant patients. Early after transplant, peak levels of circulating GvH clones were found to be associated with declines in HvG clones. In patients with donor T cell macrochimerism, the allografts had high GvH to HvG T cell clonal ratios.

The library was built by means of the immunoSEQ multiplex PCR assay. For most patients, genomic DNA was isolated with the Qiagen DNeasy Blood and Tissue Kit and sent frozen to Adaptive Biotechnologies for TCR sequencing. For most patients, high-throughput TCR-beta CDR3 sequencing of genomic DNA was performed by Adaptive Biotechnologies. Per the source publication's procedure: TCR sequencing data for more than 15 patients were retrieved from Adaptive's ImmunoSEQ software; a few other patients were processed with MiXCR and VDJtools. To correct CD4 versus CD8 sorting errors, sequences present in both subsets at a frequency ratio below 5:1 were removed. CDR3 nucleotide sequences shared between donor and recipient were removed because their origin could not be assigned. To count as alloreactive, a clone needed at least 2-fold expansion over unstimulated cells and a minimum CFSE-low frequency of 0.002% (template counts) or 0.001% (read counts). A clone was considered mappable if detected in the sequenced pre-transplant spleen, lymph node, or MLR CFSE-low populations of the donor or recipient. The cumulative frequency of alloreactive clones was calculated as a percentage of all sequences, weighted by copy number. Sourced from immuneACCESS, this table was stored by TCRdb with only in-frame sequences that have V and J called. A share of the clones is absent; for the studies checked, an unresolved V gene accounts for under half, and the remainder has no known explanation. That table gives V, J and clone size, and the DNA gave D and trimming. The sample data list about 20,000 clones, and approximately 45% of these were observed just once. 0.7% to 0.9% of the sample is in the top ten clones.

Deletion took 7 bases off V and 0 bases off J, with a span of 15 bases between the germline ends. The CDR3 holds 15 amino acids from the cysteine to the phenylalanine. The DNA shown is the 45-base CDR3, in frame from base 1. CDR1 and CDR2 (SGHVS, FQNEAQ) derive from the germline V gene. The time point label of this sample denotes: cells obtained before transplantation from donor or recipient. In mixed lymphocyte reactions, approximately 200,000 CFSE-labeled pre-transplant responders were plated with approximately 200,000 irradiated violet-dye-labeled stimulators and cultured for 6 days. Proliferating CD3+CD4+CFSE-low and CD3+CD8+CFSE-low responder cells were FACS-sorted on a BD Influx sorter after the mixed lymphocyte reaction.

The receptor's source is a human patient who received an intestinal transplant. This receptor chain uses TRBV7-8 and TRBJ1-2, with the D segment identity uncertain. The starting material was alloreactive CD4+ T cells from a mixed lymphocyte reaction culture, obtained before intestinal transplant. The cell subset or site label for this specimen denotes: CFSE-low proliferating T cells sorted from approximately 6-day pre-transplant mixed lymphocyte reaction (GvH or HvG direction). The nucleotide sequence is TGTGCCAGCACCCTACTCAGGTTTCCTAACTATGGCTACACCTTC. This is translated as CASTLLRFPNYGYTF. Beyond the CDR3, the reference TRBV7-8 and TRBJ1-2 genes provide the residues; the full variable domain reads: GAGVSQSPRYKVAKRGQDVALRCDPISGHVSLFWYQQALGQGPEFLTYFQNEAQLDKSGLPSDRFFAERPEGSVSTLKIQRTQQEDSAVYLCASTLLRFPNYGYTFGSGTRLTVV.